The entry below gives a single T cell receptor beta chain sequence along with its context. What it recognizes is unknown. Using immunoSEQ multiplex PCR, the repertoire was profiled, and TCRdb retains in-frame clones only, with some absent. Of 140,000 to 150,000 clones detected, around 92% appear once; the ten largest clones hold less than 3.5%. This CDR3 contains 14 residues. Germline CDR1 is KGHDR and CDR2 is SFDVKD. J gave up 0 bases and V 5 bases, and 2 bases lay outside the gene matches. This specimen belongs to a study of T cell responses to AZD1222 COVID-19 vaccine. Study-wide results and caveats: Among spike-specific TCRs, nearly half reportedly target unmutated variant regions.

Sequenced here: peripheral blood, sampled 28 days after the second AZD1222 dose. This receptor was identified in an adult who received the AZD1222 COVID-19 vaccine. The chain links TRBV24-1 to TRBJ1-2; 7 nucleotides match TRBD1. The CDR3 protein is CATSAGTANYGYTF. In DNA form, the CDR3 reads TGTGCCACCAGTGCCGGGACAGCTAACTATGGCTACACCTTC.